The 30 T cell receptor beta chains in this list originate from one sample, sequenced in a study of OX40 agonist ivuxolimab in advanced cancers. The repertoire was sequenced with immunoSEQ multiplex PCR; TCRdb's copy has only in-frame clones and lacks some. The sample yields tens of thousands of clones, over 75% seen once. Sequencing used CD4+ or CD8+ T cells sorted from blood, obtained in a trial of the OX40 agonist ivuxolimab. All receptors derive from an adult with an advanced solid tumor such as melanoma, head and neck, liver or kidney cancer.

Only a few counts were recorded for this clone. The J gene is TRBJ2-6, the V gene TRBV28; 7 positions agree with TRBD1. Trimming cost V 5 bases and J 1 base; bases outside gene matches: 8. Germline V gene lookup returns CDR1 MDHEN and CDR2 SYDVKM. CDR3 length: 17 amino acids. The CDR3 coding sequence is TGTGCCAGCAGTCCCCGACAGGGAACTTCTGGGGCCAACGTCCTGACTTTC. This codes for CASSPRQGTSGANVLTF.

This clone was counted between two and nine times. The gene calls are TRBV4-2 and TRBJ2-1, with TRBD2 identical over 10 bases. CDR3 length equals 16 residues. The germline CDR1 and CDR2 sequences are LGHNA and YNFKEQ. With 4 bases clipped from V and 9 bases from J, the junction kept 12 bases outside the gene matches. The CDR3 protein is CASSRGEASGSTEQFF. The DNA of the CDR3 is TGTGCCAGCAGCCGAGGAGAGGCTAGCGGGAGCACTGAGCAGTTCTTC.

The V gene is TRBV2, the J gene TRBJ2-3; TRBD2 matches at 10 bases. V gave up 7 bases and J gave up 4 bases; unmatched junction bases: 5. The CDR3 sequence is 14 residues long. Germline loops: CDR1 SNHLY, CDR2 FYNNEI. The CDR3 coding sequence is TGTGCCAGCACAGCGGGAGGGCGTGCAGATACGCAGTATTTT. As protein: CASTAGGRADTQYF.

The count of this clone is one. The V and J genes are TRBV6-1 and TRBJ2-3, with D hard to call. Germline V gene data show CDR1 as MNHNS and CDR2 as SASEGT. The CDR3 loop spans 14 amino acids. Deletions cut 7 bases from V and 2 bases from J, with 13 bases between. The CDR3 loop is CASNEIEATDTQYF. The DNA for the CDR3 is TGTGCCAGCAACGAAATTGAGGCCACAGATACGCAGTATTTT.

This clone was counted once. The chain recombines TRBV5-6 with TRBJ2-7; TRBD1 or TRBD2 may be the D gene (5 bases each). V shed 0 bases and J shed 1 base, with 14 bases lying between them. The CDR3 loop spans 16 amino acids. Germline CDR1 SGHDT, CDR2 YYEEEE. The CDR3 sequence: CASSLEGSGQSYEQYF. The CDR3 DNA follows: TGTGCCAGCAGCTTGGAAGGGAGCGGACAATCCTACGAGCAGTACTTC.

This CDR3 reads CASSPGLAGGEWTGELFF. The CDR3 DNA reads TGTGCCAGCAGCCCCGGACTAGCGGGAGGGGAATGGACCGGGGAGCTGTTTTTT. The J gene is TRBJ2-2, the V gene TRBV11-3; 15 bases are shared with TRBD2. Per germline, CDR1 SGHNT and CDR2 YENEEA. Trimming removed 5 bases from V and 5 bases from J; junction bases left unmatched: 9. The length of the CDR3 is 18 residues. Based on the CDR3 plus reference TRBV11-3 and TRBJ2-2, the full variable domain is EAGVVQSPRYKIIEKKQPVAFWCNPISGHNTLYWYLQNLGQGPELLIRYENEEAVDDSQLPKDRFSAERLKGVDSTLKIQPAELGDSAVYLCASSPGLAGGEWTGELFFGEGSRLTVL.

This chain connects TRBV11-2 to TRBJ2-7; D uncertain. Between the trimmed V and J ends, which lost 1 base and 2 bases, there was a span of 6 bases. The CDR3 is 13 residues long. Germline CDR1 SGHAT, CDR2 FQNNGV. For the CDR3, the DNA is TGTGCCAGCAGCTTAGGTACGCCCTACGAGCAGTACTTC. This sequence encodes CASSLGTPYEQYF.

The chain recombines TRBV7-2 with TRBJ1-2, with a weak D call TRBD1 (5 bases). The germline V gene encodes CDR1 SGHTA and CDR2 FQGNSA. The CDR3 is 13 amino acids. Trimming removed 3 bases at V and 7 bases at J, with 12 bases between. Written as DNA, the CDR3 is TGTGCCAGCAGCTTTCGACAGCTGGGTGGCTACACCTTC. Its protein product is CASSFRQLGGYTF.

This clone was recorded only once. This sequence joins TRBV29-1 and TRBJ2-1; 14 positions match TRBD2. The germline V gene has CDR1 SQVTM and CDR2 ANQGSEA. This CDR3 has 17 amino acids. The J segment lost 6 bases and the V segment lost 7 bases, leaving 14 bases of the junction unmatched. The CDR3: CSALTSGRALATNEQFF. The CDR3, as DNA: TGCAGCGCTTTGACTAGCGGGAGGGCCTTGGCTACCAATGAGCAGTTCTTC.

The chain joins TRBV14 to TRBJ2-7; either TRBD1 or TRBD2 may supply D (5 bases each). The germline V gene has CDR1 SGHDN and CDR2 FVKESK. V was pared by 4 bases and J by 9 bases, with 22 bases between. This CDR3 has 15 amino acids. CDR3 amino acids: CASSRTLRDPQGQYF. CDR3 coding DNA: TGTGCCAGCAGCCGAACCCTGAGGGACCCCCAAGGGCAGTACTTC.

This chain joins TRBV7-2 and TRBJ1-2; no clear D. V was pared by 5 bases and J by 2 bases, with 15 bases between. The CDR3 spans 15 residues. Looked up from germline, CDR1 is SGHTA and CDR2 is FQGNSA. Written as DNA, the CDR3 is TGTGCCAGCAGCCCACTAGGAGGGCTAAACTATGGCTACACCTTC. Translation: CASSPLGGLNYGYTF.

The chain joins TRBV2 to TRBJ1-2, with TRBD1 identical over 10 bases. CDR3 length: 15 amino acids. Per the germline V gene, CDR1 is SNHLY and CDR2 is FYNNEI. V lost 5 bases to trimming and J lost 2 bases; unmatched junction nucleotides: 5. The CDR3 here is CASSFGTGANYGYTF. CDR3 bases: TGTGCCAGCAGTTTTGGGACAGGGGCGAACTATGGCTACACCTTC. Full variable domain (rest looked up from reference TRBV2 and TRBJ1-2): EPEVTQTPSHQVTQMGQEVILRCVPISNHLYFYWYRQILGQKVEFLVSFYNNEISEKSEIFDDQFSVERPDGSNFTLKIRSTKLEDSAMYFCASSFGTGANYGYTFGSGTRLTVV.

CDR3 residues: CASSQTGIEETQYF. The CDR3 DNA reads as TGCGCCAGCAGCCAGACAGGGATTGAGGAGACCCAGTACTTC. The rearrangement uses TRBV4-1 and TRBJ2-5; 7 nucleotides agree with TRBD1. The germline V gene encodes CDR1 MGHRA and CDR2 YSYEKL. With 3 bases clipped from V and 5 bases from J, the junction kept 6 bases outside the gene matches. The CDR3 loop spans 14 amino acids.

CDR3 sequence: CASSFGFGAYQETQYF. The CDR3 bases are TGCGCCAGCAGCTTCGGGTTTGGGGCCTACCAAGAGACCCAGTACTTC. The rearrangement joins TRBV5-1 to TRBJ2-5, with D possibly TRBD1 on 5 matching bases. Trimming shortened V by 2 bases and J by 0 bases, and 14 bases separated the two germline ends. This CDR3 comprises 16 residues. CDR1 is SGHRS, CDR2 YFSETQ, per germline.

This rearrangement joins TRBV19 to TRBJ2-3, with D possibly matching TRBD1 (6 bases). The CDR3 spans 16 residues. The ends were cut back, 8 bases at V and 0 bases at J, with 18 bases in the middle. Per the germline V gene, CDR1 is LNHDA and CDR2 is SQIVND (reference sequence). CDR3 DNA: TGTGCCAGTGCCGGGACATCGGGCCTAAGCACAGATACGCAGTATTTT. Protein product: CASAGTSGLSTDTQYF.

V is TRBV12-5 and J is TRBJ1-1; TRBD1 is a possible D gene (6 bases). The V gene lost 3 bases and the J gene lost 4 bases, with 15 bases spanning the gap. The V gene's germline CDR1 is LGHNT and CDR2 FRNRAP. This CDR3 spans 15 amino acids. The CDR3 region has the DNA TGTGCTAGTGGTTTCTCCCAACAGGGAGGCACTGAAGCTTTCTTT. The encoded protein is CASGFSQQGGTEAFF.

The rearrangement links TRBV7-9 to TRBJ2-3; TRBD2 matches at 11 bases. V gave up 5 bases and J gave up 4 bases; unmatched junction bases: 8. There are 16 residues in the CDR3. Germline CDR1 and CDR2: SEHNR and FQNEAQ (reference sequence). The CDR3 loop reads CASSHRLAGFADTQYF. CDR3 nucleotide sequence: TGTGCCAGCAGCCACCGACTAGCGGGATTCGCAGATACGCAGTATTTT.

The chain links TRBV19 to TRBJ2-6; maybe TRBD2 (5 bases). The germline CDR1 and CDR2 sequences are LNHDA and SQIVND (reference sequence). This CDR3 is built from 19 residues. Trimming took off 2 bases at V and 2 bases at J, with 19 bases between the two ends. CDR3 nucleotides: TGTGCCAGTAGTATATCCCCGGGGAGACGAAGCGCTGGGGCCAACGTCCTGACTTTC. This sequence encodes CASSISPGRRSAGANVLTF.

The V gene is TRBV9, the J gene TRBJ2-5; D may be TRBD1 (6 bases). This CDR3 is 15 amino acids long. CDR1 and CDR2 (germline): SGDLS, YYNGEE. V was cut by 4 bases and J by 5 bases, with 18 bases left in between. Written as DNA, the CDR3 is TGTGCCAGCAGCACCACTACAGGGTCCCGGGAGACCCAGTACTTC. This codes for CASSTTTGSRETQYF.

The chain uses TRBV5-4 and TRBJ2-7; D tentatively reads TRBD1 or TRBD2 (5 bases each). V lost 4 bases to trimming and J lost 2 bases, with 13 bases between them. Germline V gene lookup returns CDR1 SGHNT and CDR2 YYREEE (reference sequence). CDR3 length equals 14 residues. CDR3: CASSRTGTTYEQYF. CDR3 bases: TGTGCCAGCAGCAGAACCGGGACGACCTACGAGCAGTACTTC.

Turning to this clone: An end of the junction does not agree with germline; a read error may underlie this. CDR3 sequence: CASSLAGGTYNEQFF. CDR3 in DNA: TGTGCCAGCAGCCTAGCGGGAGGGACTTACAATGAGCAGTTCTTC. This chain joins TRBV7-2 and TRBJ2-1, with 12 bases fitting TRBD2. The CDR3 length is 15 residues. In germline, CDR1 is SGHTA, CDR2 FQGNSA.

This clone was observed once. CDR3 DNA sequence: TGTGCCAGCAGCTTACTAGCTCCCCACTACAATGAGCAGTTCTTC. It encodes CASSLLAPHYNEQFF. J is TRBJ2-1 and V is TRBV11-2; tentative D call: TRBD2 (5 bases). The V end lost 2 bases, the J end lost 3 bases, and 11 bases lay between the germline ends. Germline lookup yields CDR1 SGHAT and CDR2 FQNNGV. The CDR3 has 15 amino acids.

This clone showed up just once. The chain recombines TRBV7-2 with TRBJ1-2; D is possibly TRBD1 (6 bases). V was cut by 6 bases and J by 3 bases, with 8 bases left in between. Germline V gene lookup returns CDR1 SGHTA and CDR2 FQGNSA. The CDR3 runs to 12 residues. CDR3 nucleotide sequence: TGTGCCAGCAGGAACAGGGACTATGGCTACACCTTC. Translating it yields CASRNRDYGYTF.

The chain combines TRBV6-4 with TRBJ1-5, with D unresolved. Trimming left V 6 bases short and J 3 bases short, with 9 bases between. The length of the CDR3 is 13 residues. From germline, CDR1 is MRHNA and CDR2 SNTAGT. This CDR3 reads CASSPDTNQPQHF. DNA for the CDR3: TGTGCCAGCAGCCCCGACACCAATCAGCCCCAGCATTTT.

The chain uses TRBV6-1 and TRBJ2-4, with 7 bases aligning to TRBD1. The germline gives CDR1 MNHNS, CDR2 SASEGT. With V trimmed by 1 base and J by 9 bases, 6 bases remained unmatched. The CDR3 consists of 14 residues. The CDR3 protein is CASSEVTQGVIQYF. CDR3 DNA: TGTGCCAGCAGTGAAGTAACGCAGGGGGTCATTCAGTACTTC.

The rearrangement uses TRBV25-1 and TRBJ1-4; D remains unclear. Germline CDR1 and CDR2: MGHDK and SYGVNS. This CDR3 has 11 amino acids. V lost 6 bases to trimming and J lost 7 bases, with 6 bases between them. DNA of the CDR3: TGTGCCAGCAGAAGTTCTGAAAAACTGTTTTTT. Its translation is CASRSSEKLFF.

The chain carries TRBV28 and TRBJ1-2; D is perhaps TRBD1 (5 bases). V shed 11 bases and J shed 7 bases, with 17 bases lying between them. Germline values: CDR1 MDHEN, CDR2 SYDVKM. CDR3 size: 12 residues. The CDR3 region is CAASGQAVGYTF. The CDR3 nucleotides read TGTGCCGCTTCGGGGCAGGCAGTTGGCTACACCTTC.

The chain uses TRBV7-2 and TRBJ2-7; D perhaps matches TRBD1 (7 bases). There are 14 residues in the CDR3. Between the trimmed V and J ends, which lost 5 bases and 3 bases, there was a span of 14 bases. Germline V gene lookup returns CDR1 SGHTA and CDR2 FQGNSA. CDR3 protein: CASSPGGIVYEQYF. CDR3 sequence (DNA): TGTGCCAGCAGCCCAGGGGGGATCGTCTACGAGCAGTACTTC. The full variable domain, with the rest looked up from reference TRBV7-2 and TRBJ2-7, is GAGVSQSPSNKVTEKGKDVELRCDPISGHTALYWYRQSLGQGLEFLIYFQGNSAPDKSGLPSDRFSAERTGGSVSTLTIQRTQQEDSAVYLCASSPGGIVYEQYFGPGTRLTVT.

The table lists this clone with a few counts. The CDR3 protein is CASSLNTDTQYF. The CDR3, as DNA: TGCGCCAGCAGCTTAAACACAGATACGCAGTATTTT. This chain connects TRBV5-1 to TRBJ2-3; the D is unclear. The CDR3 has 12 residues. Germline CDR1 and CDR2: SGHRS and YFSETQ. V lost 2 bases and J lost 2, with 3 bases in between. Full variable domain (missing parts from reference TRBV5-1 and TRBJ2-3): KAGVTQTPRYLIKTRGQQVTLSCSPISGHRSVSWYQQTPGQGLQFLFEYFSETQRNKGNFPGRFSGRQFSNSRSEMNVSTLELGDSALYLCASSLNTDTQYFGPGTRLTVL.

The V call is TRBV6-6, the J call TRBJ1-5; 7 nucleotides line up with TRBD1. The germline gives CDR1 MNHNY, CDR2 SVGAGI (reference sequence). V shed 5 bases and J 1 base; nucleotides not matched to a gene: 8. The CDR3 runs 16 residues. This chain's CDR3 is CASSPTGRGSNQPQHF. The CDR3 DNA reads TGTGCCAGCAGTCCGACAGGGCGGGGGAGCAATCAGCCCCAGCATTTT.